These 12 T cell receptor beta chains share one sample of origin, sequenced in a study of cytomegalovirus exposure and HLA in healthy donors. Amplification used 60 Vbeta primers and 13 Jbeta primers. Data came from immunoSEQ multiplex PCR; TCRdb stores just in-frame clones and leaves some out. The repertoire consists of about 160,000 clones, with roughly four fifths occurring once and the leading ten covering about 1.6%. The sequenced material came from PBMCs. The source is a man between 35 and 55 years old in good health and CMV-seronegative.

There are a few counts of this clone. The chain carries TRBV28 and TRBJ2-1; 10 bases align to TRBD2. The germline V gene has CDR1 MDHEN and CDR2 SYDVKM. The V gene end was trimmed by 2 bases and the J gene end by 5 bases; junction bases not matched to a gene: 6. The CDR3 runs 16 residues. The CDR3 spells CASSLHSGRVDNEQFF. In DNA form, the CDR3 reads TGTGCCAGCAGTTTACACAGCGGGAGGGTAGACAATGAGCAGTTCTTC.

This clone was seen only a few times. V and J are TRBV30 and TRBJ1-3; 7 nucleotides agree with TRBD1. The V segment lost 1 base and the J segment 9 bases; nucleotides outside the gene matches: 3. The CDR3 loop spans 12 amino acids. CDR1 is GTSNPN, CDR2 SVGIG, per germline (reference sequence). The CDR3 nucleotides read TGTGCCTGGAGTGGAACAGGGGCCACCATATATTTT. It codes for CAWSGTGATIYF.

On this clone itself: The junction departs from the called germline gene at one end, perhaps through a read error. V is TRBV4-1 and J is TRBJ2-6, with TRBD2 identical over 13 bases. This CDR3 has 17 amino acids. Germline V CDR1 and CDR2: MGHRA, YSYEKL. The CDR3 DNA reads as TGCGCCAGCGGGAAAGGACTAGCGGGAGATGGGGCCAACGGCCTGACTTTC. It specifies CASGKGLAGDGANGLTF.

The chain couples TRBV7-6 to TRBJ2-5; a possible D gene is TRBD2 (5 bases). From germline, CDR1 is SGHVS and CDR2 FNYEAQ. The V end lost 4 bases, the J end lost 5 bases, and 11 bases lay between the germline ends. The CDR3 spans 13 residues. The CDR3 protein is CASSWGEEETQYF. The DNA for the CDR3 is TGTGCCAGCAGCTGGGGAGAGGAGGAGACCCAGTACTTC.

Worth noting for this clone: In the same sample, other DNA sequences code for this CDR3. The rearrangement joins TRBV10-1 to TRBJ2-1; TRBD1 agrees at 8 bases. CDR3 length: 14 amino acids. V was clipped by 6 bases and J by 3 bases; unmatched bases: 4. Germline CDR1 reads WNHNN; CDR2 reads SYGVQD (reference sequence). The CDR3 loop reads CASSRTGSYNEQFF. The CDR3 bases are TGCGCCAGCAGCCGGACAGGGAGCTACAATGAGCAGTTCTTC.

V and J are TRBV25-1 and TRBJ2-7; the D is unclear. The CDR3 length is 14 residues. Germline CDR1 MGHDK, CDR2 SYGVNS. Trimming took off 9 bases at V and 0 bases at J, with 15 bases between the two ends. CDR3 amino acids: CASSDFDGSYEQYF. As DNA, the CDR3 is TGTGCCAGTTCCGACTTTGACGGCTCCTACGAGCAGTACTTC.

The V call is TRBV2, the J call TRBJ1-1; 11 bases line up with TRBD1. With V trimmed by 4 bases and J by 11 bases, 6 bases remained unmatched. CDR1 is SNHLY, CDR2 FYNNEI, per germline. CDR3 length: 13 residues. The chain's CDR3 is CASSGTGGLYAFF. The DNA of the CDR3 is TGTGCCAGCAGTGGGACAGGGGGCCTGTATGCTTTCTTT.

This clone has just one count. CDR3 sequence reads: CASKGTSGHNEQFF. Here the CDR3 DNA reads TGTGCCAGCAAAGGGACTAGCGGGCACAATGAGCAGTTCTTC. The chain links TRBV7-2 to TRBJ2-1, with 12 bases matching TRBD2. The ends lost 7 bases at V and 5 bases at J; junction bases unmatched: 3. The CDR3 totals 14 residues. Germline assignment: CDR1 SGHTA and CDR2 FQGNSA.

The rearrangement uses TRBV5-1 and TRBJ2-7; tentatively, D is TRBD1 (5 bases). The CDR3 extends over 13 amino acids. The germline gives CDR1 SGHRS, CDR2 YFSETQ. Trimming left V 1 base short and J 4 bases short, with 9 bases between. Written as DNA, the CDR3 is TGCGCCAGCAGCTTGTCCCCAGGGTACGAGCAGTACTTC. This gives the protein CASSLSPGYEQYF.

DNA for the CDR3: TGCGCCAGCAGCAGAAGAGCGGACTTCCAAGAGACCCAGTACTTC. Translation: CASSRRADFQETQYF. The chain joins TRBV5-1 to TRBJ2-5, with D possibly being TRBD2 (5 bases). The CDR3 consists of 15 residues. Germline lookup yields CDR1 SGHRS and CDR2 YFSETQ. V was cut by 4 bases and J by 1 base, with 14 bases left in between.

The chain links TRBV19 to TRBJ1-5, with D possibly being TRBD1 (5 bases). There are 14 residues in the CDR3. V was shortened by 5 bases and J by 2 bases, with 10 bases between the two germline ends. Germline V CDR1 and CDR2: LNHDA, SQIVND (reference sequence). DNA for the CDR3: TGTGCCAGTAGTTCCTTAGGGGGCAATCAGCCCCAGCATTTT. This encodes CASSSLGGNQPQHF.

The rearrangement joins TRBV28 to TRBJ2-3; 12 nucleotides align to TRBD2. The CDR3 totals 16 residues. Germline V gene lookup returns CDR1 MDHEN and CDR2 SYDVKM. Losses at the gene ends were 6 bases for V and 1 base for J; bases not matched to a gene: 5. The CDR3 DNA follows: TGTGCCAGCAGCGGACTAGCGGGGACTGGCACAGATACGCAGTATTTT. Translation gives CASSGLAGTGTDTQYF.